Below, one T cell receptor (beta chain) is given with its context. This entry belongs to a study of T cell changes during pregnancy in multiple sclerosis. The CDR3 sequence is 14 residues long. The V and J ends lost 0 bases and 6 bases, in that order; junction bases with no gene match: 0. The germline V gene encodes CDR1 SGDLS and CDR2 YYNGEE. Repertoires were generated with immunoSEQ multiplex PCR, while TCRdb's copy carries only in-frame clones and drops some. The sample gives 39,000 or so clones, around 93% of which show up once; roughly 8.7% is in the top ten. The V gene is TRBV9, the J gene TRBJ2-2, with 9 positions matching TRBD1. The receptor comes from a female donor with multiple sclerosis, enrolled in a pregnancy study. Specimen: CD8+ T cells from peripheral blood mononuclear cells, collected in the third trimester of pregnancy. The CDR3 protein is CASSVGTGAGELFF. The CDR3 DNA sequence: TGTGCCAGCAGCGTAGGGACAGGGGCCGGGGAGCTGTTTTTT.